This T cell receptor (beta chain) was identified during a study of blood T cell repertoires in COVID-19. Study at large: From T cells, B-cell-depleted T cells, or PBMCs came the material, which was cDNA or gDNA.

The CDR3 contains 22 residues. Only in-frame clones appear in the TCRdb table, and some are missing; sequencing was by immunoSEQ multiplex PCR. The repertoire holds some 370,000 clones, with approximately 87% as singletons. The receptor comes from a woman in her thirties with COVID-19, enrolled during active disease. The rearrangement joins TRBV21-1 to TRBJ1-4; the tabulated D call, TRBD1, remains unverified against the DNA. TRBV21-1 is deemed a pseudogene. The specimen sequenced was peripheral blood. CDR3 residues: CASSKGLRKLFPPGQGKEKLFF. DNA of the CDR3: TGTGCCAGCAGCAAAGGTCTACGAAAGCTTTTCCCCCCGGGACAGGGAAAAGAAAAACTGTTTTTT.